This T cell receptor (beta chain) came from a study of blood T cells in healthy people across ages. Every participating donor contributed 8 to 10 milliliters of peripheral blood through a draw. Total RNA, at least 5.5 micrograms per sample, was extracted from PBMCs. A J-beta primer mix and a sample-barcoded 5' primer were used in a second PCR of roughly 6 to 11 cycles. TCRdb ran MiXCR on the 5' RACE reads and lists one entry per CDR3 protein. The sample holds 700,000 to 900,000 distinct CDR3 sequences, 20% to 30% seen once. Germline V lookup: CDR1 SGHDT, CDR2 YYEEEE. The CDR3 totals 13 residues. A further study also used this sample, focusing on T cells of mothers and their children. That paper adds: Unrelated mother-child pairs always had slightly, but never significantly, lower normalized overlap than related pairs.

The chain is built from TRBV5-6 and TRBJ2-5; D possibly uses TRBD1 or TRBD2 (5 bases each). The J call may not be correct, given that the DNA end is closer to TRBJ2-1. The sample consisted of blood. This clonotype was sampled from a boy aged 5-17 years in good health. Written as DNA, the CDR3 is TGTGCCAGCAGCTGGGGGAGTCTCAATGAGCAGTTCTTC. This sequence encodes CASSWGSLNEQFF.